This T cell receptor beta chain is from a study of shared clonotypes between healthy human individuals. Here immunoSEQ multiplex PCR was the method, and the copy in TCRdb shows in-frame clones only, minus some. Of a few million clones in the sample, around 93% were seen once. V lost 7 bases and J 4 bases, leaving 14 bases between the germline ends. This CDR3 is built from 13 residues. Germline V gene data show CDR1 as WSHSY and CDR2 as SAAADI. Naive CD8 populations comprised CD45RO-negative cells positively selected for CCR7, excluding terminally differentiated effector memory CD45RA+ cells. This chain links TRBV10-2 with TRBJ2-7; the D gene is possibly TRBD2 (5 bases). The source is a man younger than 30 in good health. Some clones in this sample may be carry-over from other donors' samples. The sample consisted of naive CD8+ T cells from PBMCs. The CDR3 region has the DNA TGCGCCAGCACCCCAGACGGCGGGTACGAGCAGTACTTC. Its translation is CASTPDGGYEQYF.